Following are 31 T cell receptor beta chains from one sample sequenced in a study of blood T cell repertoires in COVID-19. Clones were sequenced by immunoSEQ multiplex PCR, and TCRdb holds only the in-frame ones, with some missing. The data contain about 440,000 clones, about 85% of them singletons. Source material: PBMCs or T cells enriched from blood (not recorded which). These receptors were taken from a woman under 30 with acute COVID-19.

CDR3 loop: CATSESPNQPQHF. CDR3 bases: TGTGCCACCAGTGAAAGCCCCAATCAGCCCCAGCATTTT. The chain employs TRBV24-1 and TRBJ1-5, with D unresolved. Germline lookup yields CDR1 KGHDR and CDR2 SFDVKD. The CDR3 is made up of 13 amino acids. Trimming left V 4 bases short and J 3 bases short, with 6 bases between.

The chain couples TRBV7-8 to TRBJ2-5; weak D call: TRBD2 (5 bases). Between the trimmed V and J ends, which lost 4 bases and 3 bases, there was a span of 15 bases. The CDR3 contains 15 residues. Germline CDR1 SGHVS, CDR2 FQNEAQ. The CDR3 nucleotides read TGTGCCAGCAGCTCCCGTATGAGGGCCGAAGAGACCCAGTACTTC. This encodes CASSSRMRAEETQYF.

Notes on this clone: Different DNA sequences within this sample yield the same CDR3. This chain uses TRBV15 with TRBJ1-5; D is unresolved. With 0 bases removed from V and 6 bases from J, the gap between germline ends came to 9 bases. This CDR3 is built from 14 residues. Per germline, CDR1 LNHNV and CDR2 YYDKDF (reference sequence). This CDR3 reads CATSRDLGGQPQHF. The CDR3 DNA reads TGTGCCACCAGCAGAGATCTTGGCGGTCAGCCCCAGCATTTT.

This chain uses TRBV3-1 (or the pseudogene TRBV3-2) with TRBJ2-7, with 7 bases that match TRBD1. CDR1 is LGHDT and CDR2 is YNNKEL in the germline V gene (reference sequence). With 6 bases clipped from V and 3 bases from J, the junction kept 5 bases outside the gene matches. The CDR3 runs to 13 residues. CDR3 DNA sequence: TGTGCCAGCAGTTTAGGACAGGTCTACGAGCAGTACTTC. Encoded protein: CASSLGQVYEQYF.

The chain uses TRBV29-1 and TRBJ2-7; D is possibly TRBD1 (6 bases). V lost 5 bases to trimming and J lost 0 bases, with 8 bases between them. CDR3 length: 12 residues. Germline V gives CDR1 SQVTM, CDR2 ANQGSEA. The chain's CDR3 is CSVSRGSYEQYF. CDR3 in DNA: TGCAGCGTTTCCAGGGGCTCCTACGAGCAGTACTTC.

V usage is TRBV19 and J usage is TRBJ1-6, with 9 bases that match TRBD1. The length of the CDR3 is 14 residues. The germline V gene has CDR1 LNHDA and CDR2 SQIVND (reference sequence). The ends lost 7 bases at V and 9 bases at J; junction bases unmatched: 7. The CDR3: CASTGQGFGSPLHF. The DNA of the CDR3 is TGTGCCAGTACGGGACAGGGATTCGGTTCACCCCTCCACTTT.

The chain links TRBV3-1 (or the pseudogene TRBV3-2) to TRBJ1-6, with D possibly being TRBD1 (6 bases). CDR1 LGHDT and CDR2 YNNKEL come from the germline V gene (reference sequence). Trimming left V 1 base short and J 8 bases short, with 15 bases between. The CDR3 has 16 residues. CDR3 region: CASSQVSGGKDSPLHF. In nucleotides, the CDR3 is TGTGCCAGCAGCCAAGTCTCGGGGGGCAAGGATTCACCCCTCCACTTT.

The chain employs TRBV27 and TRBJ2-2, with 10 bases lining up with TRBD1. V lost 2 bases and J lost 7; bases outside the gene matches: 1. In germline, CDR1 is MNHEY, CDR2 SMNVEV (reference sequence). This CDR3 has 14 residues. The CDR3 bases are TGTGCCAGCAGTTTAGGGACAGGGGTCGGGGAGCTGTTTTTT. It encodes CASSLGTGVGELFF.

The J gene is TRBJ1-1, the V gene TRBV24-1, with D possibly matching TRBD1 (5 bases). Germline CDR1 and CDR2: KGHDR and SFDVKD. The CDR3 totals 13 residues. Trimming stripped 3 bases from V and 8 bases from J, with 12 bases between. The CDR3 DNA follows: TGTGCCACCAGTGATGGGGGGAGGGAAGAAGCTTTCTTT. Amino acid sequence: CATSDGGREEAFF.

CDR3 bases: TGTGCCAGCAGCGAGGGACTAGCGGGATCCAAAGAGACCCAGTACTTC. This encodes CASSEGLAGSKETQYF. The chain joins TRBV5-4 to TRBJ2-5; 13 positions agree with TRBD2. V lost 4 bases, J lost 3 bases, and 6 bases stayed unmatched. CDR1 and CDR2 (germline): SGHNT, YYREEE (reference sequence). This CDR3 is 16 amino acids long.

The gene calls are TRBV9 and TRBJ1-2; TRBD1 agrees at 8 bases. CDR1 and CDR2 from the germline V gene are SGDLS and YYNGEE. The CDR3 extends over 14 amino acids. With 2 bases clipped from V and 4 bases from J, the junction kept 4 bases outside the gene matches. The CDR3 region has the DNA TGTGCCAGCAGCGTTAATACAGGGGGCTATGGCTACACCTTC. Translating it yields CASSVNTGGYGYTF.

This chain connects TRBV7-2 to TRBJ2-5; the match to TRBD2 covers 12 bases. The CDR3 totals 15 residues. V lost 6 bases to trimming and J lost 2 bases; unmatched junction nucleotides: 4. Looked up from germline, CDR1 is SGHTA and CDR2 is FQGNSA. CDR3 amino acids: CASRRLAGVQETQYF. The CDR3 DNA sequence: TGTGCCAGCAGAAGACTAGCGGGAGTACAAGAGACCCAGTACTTC.

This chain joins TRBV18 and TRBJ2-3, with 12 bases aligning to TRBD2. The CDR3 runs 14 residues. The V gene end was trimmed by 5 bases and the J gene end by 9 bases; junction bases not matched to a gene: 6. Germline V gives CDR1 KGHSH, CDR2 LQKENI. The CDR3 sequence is CASSSSGGDKTQYF. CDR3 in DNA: TGTGCCAGCTCATCTAGCGGGGGGGACAAAACGCAGTATTTT.

CDR3 DNA sequence: TGTGCCAGCAGCCCCTATACTAGCGTTAAGGCCCACGAGCAGTACTTC. Translating it yields CASSPYTSVKAHEQYF. This chain connects TRBV3-1 (or the pseudogene TRBV3-2) to TRBJ2-7; 7 nucleotides match TRBD2. The germline gives CDR1 LGHDT, CDR2 YNNKEL (reference sequence). This CDR3 is 16 amino acids long. V lost 4 bases to trimming and J lost 5 bases; unmatched junction nucleotides: 14.

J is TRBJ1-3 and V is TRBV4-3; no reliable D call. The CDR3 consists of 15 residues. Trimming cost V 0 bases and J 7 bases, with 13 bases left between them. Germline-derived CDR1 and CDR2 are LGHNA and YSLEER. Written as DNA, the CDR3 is TGCGCCAGCAGCCAAGATTGGGCGCAGCGGAACACCATATATTTT. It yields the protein CASSQDWAQRNTIYF.

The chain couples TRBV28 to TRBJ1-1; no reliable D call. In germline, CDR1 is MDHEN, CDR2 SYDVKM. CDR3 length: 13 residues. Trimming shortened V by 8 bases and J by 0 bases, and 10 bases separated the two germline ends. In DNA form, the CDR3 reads TGTGCCAGCTCAAAGAGGGTGAACACTGAAGCTTTCTTT. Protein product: CASSKRVNTEAFF.

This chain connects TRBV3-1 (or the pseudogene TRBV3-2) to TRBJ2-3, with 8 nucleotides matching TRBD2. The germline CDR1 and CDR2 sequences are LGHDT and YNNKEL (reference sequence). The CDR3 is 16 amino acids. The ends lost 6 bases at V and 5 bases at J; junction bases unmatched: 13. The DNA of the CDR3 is TGTGCCAGCAGACCATTCCCGGGACTAGAACGAGATACGCAGTATTTT. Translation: CASRPFPGLERDTQYF.

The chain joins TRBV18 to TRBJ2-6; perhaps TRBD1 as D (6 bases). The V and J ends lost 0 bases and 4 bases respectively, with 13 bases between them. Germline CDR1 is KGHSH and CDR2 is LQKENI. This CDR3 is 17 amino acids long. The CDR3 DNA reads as TGTGCCAGCTCACCACCAATGGGGGCGTACGGGGCCAACGTCCTGACTTTC. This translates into CASSPPMGAYGANVLTF.

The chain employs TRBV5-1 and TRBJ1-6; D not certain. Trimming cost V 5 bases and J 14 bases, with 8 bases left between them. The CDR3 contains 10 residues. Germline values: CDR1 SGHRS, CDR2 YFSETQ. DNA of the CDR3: TGCGCCAGCAGGCGGTGTGCCCTCCACTTT. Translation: CASRRCALHF. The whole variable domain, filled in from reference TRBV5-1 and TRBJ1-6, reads KAGVTQTPRYLIKTRGQQVTLSCSPISGHRSVSWYQQTPGQGLQFLFEYFSETQRNKGNFPGRFSGRQFSNSRSEMNVSTLELGDSALYLCASRRCALHFGNGTRLTVT.

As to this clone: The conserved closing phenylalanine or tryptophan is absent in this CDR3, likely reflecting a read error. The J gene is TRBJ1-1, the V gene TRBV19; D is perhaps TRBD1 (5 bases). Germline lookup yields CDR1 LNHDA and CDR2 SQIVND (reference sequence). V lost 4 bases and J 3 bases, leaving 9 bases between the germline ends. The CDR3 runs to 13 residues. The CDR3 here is CASSTDRDTEAFL. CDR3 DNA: TGTGCCAGTAGTACCGACAGAGACACTGAAGCTTTCCTT.

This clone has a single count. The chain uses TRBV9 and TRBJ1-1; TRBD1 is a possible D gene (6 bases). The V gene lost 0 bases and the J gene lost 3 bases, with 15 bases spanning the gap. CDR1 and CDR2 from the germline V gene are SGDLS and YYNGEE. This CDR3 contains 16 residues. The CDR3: CASSVAYQGMYTEAFF. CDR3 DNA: TGTGCCAGCAGCGTAGCCTACCAGGGGATGTACACTGAAGCTTTCTTT.

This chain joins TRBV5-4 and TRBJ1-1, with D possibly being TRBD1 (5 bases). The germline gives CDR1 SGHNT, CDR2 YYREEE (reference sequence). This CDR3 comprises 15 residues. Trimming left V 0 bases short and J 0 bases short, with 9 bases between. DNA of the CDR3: TGTGCCAGCAGCTTGGGAAGGGGAATGAACACTGAAGCTTTCTTT. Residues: CASSLGRGMNTEAFF.

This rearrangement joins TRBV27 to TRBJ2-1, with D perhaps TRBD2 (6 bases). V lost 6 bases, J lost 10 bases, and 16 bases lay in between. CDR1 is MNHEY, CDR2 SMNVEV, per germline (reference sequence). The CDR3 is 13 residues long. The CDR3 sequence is CASSPGLPLEQFF. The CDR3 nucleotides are TGTGCCAGCAGCCCGGGACTTCCTTTGGAGCAGTTCTTC.

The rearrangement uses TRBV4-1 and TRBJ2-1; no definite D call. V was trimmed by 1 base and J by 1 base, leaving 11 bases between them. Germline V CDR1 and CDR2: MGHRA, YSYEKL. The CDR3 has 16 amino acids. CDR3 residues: CASSQVRVASYNEQFF. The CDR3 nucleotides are TGCGCCAGCAGCCAAGTGAGAGTTGCTTCCTACAATGAGCAGTTCTTC.

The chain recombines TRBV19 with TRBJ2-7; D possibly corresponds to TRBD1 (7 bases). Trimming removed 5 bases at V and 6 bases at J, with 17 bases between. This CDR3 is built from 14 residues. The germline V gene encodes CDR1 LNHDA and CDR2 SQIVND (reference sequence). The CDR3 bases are TGTGCCAGTAGTTCGACAGGGAGGATCGCCGAGCAGTACTTC. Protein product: CASSSTGRIAEQYF.

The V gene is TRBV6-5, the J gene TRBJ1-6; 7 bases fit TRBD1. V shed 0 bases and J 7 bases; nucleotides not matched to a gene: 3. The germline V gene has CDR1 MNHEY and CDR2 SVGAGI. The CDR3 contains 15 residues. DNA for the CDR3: TGTGCCAGCAGTTACTCCTGGACAGGCAATTCACCCCTCCACTTT. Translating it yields CASSYSWTGNSPLHF.

CDR3 region: CASSQPPLSGMSTDTQYF. CDR3 nucleotide sequence: TGTGCCAGCAGCCAGCCGCCTCTGAGCGGGATGAGCACAGATACGCAGTATTTT. The chain recombines TRBV3-1 (or the pseudogene TRBV3-2) with TRBJ2-3; the match to TRBD2 covers 7 bases. V lost 3 bases, J lost 0 bases, and 12 bases stayed unmatched. CDR1 and CDR2 from the germline V gene are LGHDT and YNNKEL (reference sequence). The CDR3 totals 18 residues.

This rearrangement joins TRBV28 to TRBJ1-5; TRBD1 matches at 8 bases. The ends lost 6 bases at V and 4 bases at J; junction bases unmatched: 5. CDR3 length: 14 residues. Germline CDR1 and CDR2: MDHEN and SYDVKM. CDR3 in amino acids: CASRRDRGNQPQHF. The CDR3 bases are TGTGCCAGCAGACGAGACAGGGGTAATCAGCCCCAGCATTTT.

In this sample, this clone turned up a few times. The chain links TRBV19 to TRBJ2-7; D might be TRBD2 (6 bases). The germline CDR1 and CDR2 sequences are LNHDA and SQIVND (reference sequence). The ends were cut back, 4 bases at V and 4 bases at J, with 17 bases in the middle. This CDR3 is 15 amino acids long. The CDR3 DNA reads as TGTGCCAGTAGTAAGCGACAGCAGGAGGGTTACGAGCAGTACTTC. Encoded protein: CASSKRQQEGYEQYF.

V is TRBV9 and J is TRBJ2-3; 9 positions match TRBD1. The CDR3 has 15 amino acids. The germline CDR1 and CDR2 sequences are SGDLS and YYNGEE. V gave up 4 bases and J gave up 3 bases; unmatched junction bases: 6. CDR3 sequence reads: CASSKTGGRTDTQYF. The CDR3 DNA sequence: TGTGCCAGCAGCAAAACAGGGGGCCGGACAGATACGCAGTATTTT.

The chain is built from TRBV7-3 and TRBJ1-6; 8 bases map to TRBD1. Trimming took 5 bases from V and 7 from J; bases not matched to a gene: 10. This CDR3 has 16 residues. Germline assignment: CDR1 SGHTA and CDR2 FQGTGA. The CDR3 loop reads CASSNLQGDGNSPLHF. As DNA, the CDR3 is TGTGCCAGCAGCAACCTACAGGGGGACGGCAATTCACCCCTCCACTTT. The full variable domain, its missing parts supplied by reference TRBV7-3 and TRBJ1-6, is GAGVSQTPSNKVTEKGKYVELRCDPISGHTALYWYRQSLGQGPEFLIYFQGTGAADDSGLPNDRFFAVRPEGSVSTLKIQRTERGDSAVYLCASSNLQGDGNSPLHFGNGTRLTVT.